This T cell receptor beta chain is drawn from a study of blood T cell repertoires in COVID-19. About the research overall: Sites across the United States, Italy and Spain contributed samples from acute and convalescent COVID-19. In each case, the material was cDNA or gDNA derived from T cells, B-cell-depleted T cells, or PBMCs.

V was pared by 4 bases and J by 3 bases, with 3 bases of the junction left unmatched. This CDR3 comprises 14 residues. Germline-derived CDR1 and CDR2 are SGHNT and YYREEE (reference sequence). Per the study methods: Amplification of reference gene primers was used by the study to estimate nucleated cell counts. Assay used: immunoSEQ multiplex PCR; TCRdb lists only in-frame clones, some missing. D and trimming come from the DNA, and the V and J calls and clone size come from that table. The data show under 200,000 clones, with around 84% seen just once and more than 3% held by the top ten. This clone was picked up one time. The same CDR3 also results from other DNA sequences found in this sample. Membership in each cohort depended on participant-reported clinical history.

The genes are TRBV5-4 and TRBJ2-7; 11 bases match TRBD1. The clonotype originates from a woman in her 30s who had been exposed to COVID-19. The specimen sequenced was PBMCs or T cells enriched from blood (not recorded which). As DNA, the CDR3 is TGTGCCAGCAGCCTGGGGACAGGGGGCTACGAGCAGTACTTC. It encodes CASSLGTGGYEQYF. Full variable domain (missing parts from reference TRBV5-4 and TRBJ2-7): ETGVTQSPTHLIKTRGQQVTLRCSSQSGHNTVSWYQQALGQGPQFIFQYYREEENGRGNFPPRFSGLQFPNYSSELNVNALELDDSALYLCASSLGTGGYEQYFGPGTRLTVT.